This T cell receptor beta chain came from a study of blood T cells in healthy people across ages. Turning to the study itself: About one barcoded beta molecule per two T cells was captured by template switching.

With a J-beta primer mix and a sample-barcoded 5' primer, a second PCR ran 7 to 11 cycles. TCRdb processed the 5' RACE reads anew with MiXCR; each CDR3 protein has one entry. The table records about 1,600,000 distinct CDR3 sequences, approximately 42% of them present only once. Overall study findings and caveats: Older age coincided with a roughly linear decline in TCR beta diversity per million T cells. The CMV status of each donor remained undetermined, and this could have confounded shifts in expanded clonotypes.

There are 15 residues in the CDR3. Germline-derived CDR1 and CDR2 are LGHNT and FRNRAP. V was cut by 3 bases and J by 2 bases, with 13 bases left in between. On this clonotype itself: Its antigen is still unknown.

Donors were healthy Caucasian individuals from Russia aged about 6 to 95. The V call is TRBV12-5, the J call TRBJ1-1, with D tentatively TRBD1 (6 bases). The TCR comes from a woman aged 18-29 years in good health. Sample: blood. CDR3 protein: CASGLLLGGNTEAFF. As DNA, the CDR3 is TGTGCTAGTGGTTTACTTCTAGGGGGAAACACTGAAGCTTTCTTT. Full variable domain (rest looked up from reference TRBV12-5 and TRBJ1-1): DARVTQTPRHKVTEMGQEVTMRCQPILGHNTVFWYRQTMMQGLELLAYFRNRAPLDDSGMPKDRFSAEMPDATLATLKIQPSEPRDSAVYFCASGLLLGGNTEAFFGQGTRLTVV.